The rows below give T cell receptor beta chains drawn from one sample of a study of tissue T cells after allogeneic stem cell transplantation. Sequencing used immunoSEQ multiplex PCR; TCRdb keeps in-frame clones, though not all of them. The table lists fewer than 30,000 clones, around four fifths of them singletons. The sample in question was tissue from the ileum, obtained at autopsy. The receptors derive from an older female donor with lung cancer. Each CDR3 is given with its conserved first and last residue. D genes are given only for firm matches.

>TRBV6-5|TRBD2
CASSPTSGPYNEQFF
>TRBV20-1|TRBD1
CSASGGVGQGSYNEQFF
>TRBV9|NA
CASSVDGSVTDTQYF
>TRBV6-5|NA
CASSYGGYGYTF
>TRBV11-2|NA
CASSLGLSQPQHF
>TRBV14|TRBD1
CASSSGTGVLGQFF
>TRBV11-2|TRBD2
CASSRSGRGNEQFF
>TRBV5-1|NA
CASSLPGSSYEQYF
>TRBV28|TRBD1
CASSLGGAGTGGGQPQHF
>TRBV5-6|TRBD1
CASSTGTAWQYEQYF
>TRBV14|TRBD2
CASRPTSLETQYF
>TRBV27|TRBD1
CASGDPGGVGGYTF
>TRBV7-9|NA
CASSKWGENTEAFF
>TRBV7-2|TRBD1
CASSLTQGFGSPLHF